This T cell receptor beta chain is from a study of T-cell memory formation after mild COVID-19. For this clonotype: Its antigen is currently unknown.

The germline V gene encodes CDR1 MGHRA and CDR2 YSYEKL. V was clipped by 0 bases and J by 7 bases; unmatched bases: 5. This CDR3 is built from 15 residues. Study-wide results and caveats: Among CD4+ contracting clones, most were CM and EM, and CD8+ ones EMRA. Second-wave clones that peaked on day 37 lacked confirmed SARS-CoV-2 specificity.

TCRdb used MiXCR to reprocess the 5' RACE reads, holding one entry per CDR3 protein. The table records 310,000 or so distinct CDR3 sequences, roughly 15% of them present only once. Sequences were obtained from PBMCs or a T cell subset sorted from them (not recorded which). The receptor's source is a man between 18 and 35 years old who had mild COVID-19 (a few samples of this study predate the infection). Cell type and time point are not known. The chain combines TRBV4-1 with TRBJ2-3, with 9 nucleotides matching TRBD2. This chain's CDR3 is CASSQDALAGNTQYF. CDR3 bases: TGCGCCAGCAGCCAAGATGCCCTAGCGGGGAATACGCAGTATTTT.